Below are 31 T cell receptor beta chains sequenced from a single sample in a study of blood T cell repertoires in COVID-19. Produced via immunoSEQ multiplex PCR; TCRdb's table is partial and in-frame only. The sample shows tens of thousands of clones, 70% to 85% of them seen only once. The sequencing sample was made of peripheral blood. The receptor set was obtained from an older man with acute or convalescent COVID-19.

In regard to this clone: The same CDR3 is also encoded by other DNA sequences in this sample. The chain has TRBV12-3 or TRBV12-4 and TRBJ1-1; tentatively, D is TRBD1 (5 bases). V was clipped by 2 bases and J by 5 bases, with 9 bases between them. This CDR3 comprises 13 residues. Written as DNA, the CDR3 is TGTGCCAGCAGTTTACAGGGCCGGACTGAAGCTTTCTTT. Translation: CASSLQGRTEAFF.

The chain employs TRBV6-5 and TRBJ2-6; 8 bases are shared with TRBD1. Germline values: CDR1 MNHEY, CDR2 SVGAGI. The J segment lost 2 bases and the V segment lost 6 bases, leaving 3 bases of the junction unmatched. The CDR3 spans 15 residues. This CDR3 is CASRTGATGANVLTF. CDR3 bases: TGTGCCAGCAGGACAGGGGCCACTGGGGCCAACGTCCTGACTTTC.

The CDR3 DNA sequence: TGTGCCAGCAGGGGCACAGGACAGGCCTCTAACTATGGCTACACCTTC. This translates into CASRGTGQASNYGYTF. The rearrangement links TRBV25-1 to TRBJ1-2; 7 bases align to TRBD1. The J segment lost 0 bases and the V segment lost 6 bases, leaving 10 bases of the junction unmatched. The CDR3 runs 16 residues. The germline CDR1 and CDR2 sequences are MGHDK and SYGVNS.

The chain carries TRBV5-1 and TRBJ1-1; a possible D gene is TRBD1 (6 bases). V dropped 0 bases and J dropped 8 bases, with 8 bases sitting between them. The CDR3 is made up of 12 amino acids. CDR1 and CDR2 from the germline V gene are SGHRS and YFSETQ. The CDR3 protein is CASSLAGEEAFF. DNA of the CDR3: TGCGCCAGCAGCTTGGCAGGGGAAGAAGCTTTCTTT. Full variable domain (rest looked up from reference TRBV5-1 and TRBJ1-1): KAGVTQTPRYLIKTRGQQVTLSCSPISGHRSVSWYQQTPGQGLQFLFEYFSETQRNKGNFPGRFSGRQFSNSRSEMNVSTLELGDSALYLCASSLAGEEAFFGQGTRLTVV.

Here the CDR3 reads CASHQGVRANVLTF. CDR3 DNA sequence: TGTGCCTCCCACCAAGGGGTTCGGGCCAACGTCCTGACTTTC. The chain is built from TRBV7-2 and TRBJ2-6, with D maybe TRBD1 (5 bases). Deletions cut 11 bases from V and 5 bases from J, with 16 bases between. The CDR3 is made up of 14 amino acids. CDR1 and CDR2 (germline): SGHTA, FQGNSA.

This chain connects TRBV2 to TRBJ2-7; D unresolved. V was pared by 6 bases and J by 8 bases, with 11 bases between. Looked up from germline, CDR1 is SNHLY and CDR2 is FYNNEI. The CDR3 has 11 residues. CDR3 bases: TGTGCCAGCAGCCCATCCAAGCAGCAGTACTTC. Translating it yields CASSPSKQQYF.

The chain recombines TRBV29-1 with TRBJ2-3; D unresolved. The CDR3 has 12 residues. Germline CDR1 reads SQVTM; CDR2 reads ANQGSEA. V was cut by 3 bases and J by 4 bases, with 8 bases left in between. CDR3 sequence: CSVDQAADTQYF. The CDR3 DNA follows: TGCAGCGTTGACCAGGCCGCAGATACGCAGTATTTT.

This sequence joins TRBV7-2 and TRBJ1-2; no clear D. Germline V gene lookup returns CDR1 SGHTA and CDR2 FQGNSA. CDR3 length equals 17 residues. V was shortened by 5 bases and J by 5 bases, with 24 bases between the two germline ends. The CDR3 coding sequence is TGTGCCAGCAGCCGCACCTTGGAGGCGGCCCTCGTATATGGCTACACCTTC. It codes for CASSRTLEAALVYGYTF.

This chain links TRBV5-8 with TRBJ2-7, with TRBD1 matching 8 bases. This CDR3 has 13 amino acids. Trimming took 4 bases from V and 3 from J; bases not matched to a gene: 3. Looked up from germline, CDR1 is SGHTS and CDR2 is YDEGEE. The CDR3 sequence is CASSPDRGYEQYV. Written as DNA, the CDR3 is TGTGCCAGCAGCCCCGACAGGGGCTACGAGCAGTACGTC.

This clone was seen once. The V and J genes are TRBV7-8 and TRBJ1-2; D ambiguous. Germline-derived CDR1 and CDR2 are SGHVS and FQNEAQ. The CDR3 length is 14 residues. V was clipped by 1 base and J by 4 bases, with 10 bases between them. The CDR3 nucleotides read TGTGCCAGCAGCTTAGAACCACGGGGCTATGGCTACACCTTC. Its translation: CASSLEPRGYGYTF. Complete variable domain (other parts from reference TRBV7-8 and TRBJ1-2): GAGVSQSPRYKVAKRGQDVALRCDPISGHVSLFWYQQALGQGPEFLTYFQNEAQLDKSGLPSDRFFAERPEGSVSTLKIQRTQQEDSAVYLCASSLEPRGYGYTFGSGTRLTVV.

The genes are TRBV4-2 and TRBJ1-6; D remains ambiguous. CDR1 and CDR2 from the germline V gene are LGHNA and YNFKEQ. CDR3 length: 16 residues. V shed 0 bases and J shed 10 bases, with 16 bases lying between them. For the CDR3, the DNA is TGTGCCAGCAGCCAAGATATGCACAGCCCGGGATCACCCCTCCACTTT. It is translated as CASSQDMHSPGSPLHF.

Here the CDR3 reads CASSPTQGRSYGYTF. In nucleotides, the CDR3 is TGCGCCAGCAGCCCAACACAGGGGAGAAGCTATGGCTACACCTTC. The chain employs TRBV5-1 and TRBJ1-2; 7 bases fit TRBD1. This CDR3 spans 15 amino acids. Unmatched junction bases numbered 10, after V lost 4 bases and J lost 4 bases. From germline, CDR1 is SGHRS and CDR2 YFSETQ.

J is TRBJ1-3 and V is TRBV7-3; D is perhaps TRBD1 (5 bases). This CDR3 has 13 amino acids. Deletions cut 1 base from V and 4 bases from J, with 5 bases between. Germline assignment: CDR1 SGHTA and CDR2 FQGTGA. CDR3: CASSLRQGNTIYF. As DNA, the CDR3 is TGTGCCAGCAGCTTAAGACAGGGAAACACCATATATTTT. The whole variable domain, remainder taken from reference TRBV7-3 and TRBJ1-3, is GAGVSQTPSNKVTEKGKYVELRCDPISGHTALYWYRQSLGQGPEFLIYFQGTGAADDSGLPNDRFFAVRPEGSVSTLKIQRTERGDSAVYLCASSLRQGNTIYFGEGSWLTVV.

The chain joins TRBV5-6 to TRBJ1-4; a weak D match, TRBD1 (5 bases). V was cut by 0 bases and J by 7 bases, with 10 bases left in between. The CDR3 contains 14 residues. Germline V gene data show CDR1 as SGHDT and CDR2 as YYEEEE. The CDR3 spells CASSLGGLGEKLFF. The DNA of the CDR3 is TGTGCCAGCAGCTTGGGGGGCTTAGGTGAAAAACTGTTTTTT.

A few counts support this clone. V and J are TRBV7-2 and TRBJ2-3, with D maybe TRBD2 (5 bases). Germline V lookup: CDR1 SGHTA, CDR2 FQGNSA. Trimming shortened V by 5 bases and J by 2 bases, and 14 bases separated the two germline ends. CDR3 size: 15 residues. DNA for the CDR3: TGTGCCAGCAGCCCGGCGGGCCTTGCCACAGATACGCAGTATTTT. Its translation is CASSPAGLATDTQYF.

This sequence joins TRBV4-1 and TRBJ1-5; D not resolved. This CDR3 has 13 residues. CDR1 is MGHRA and CDR2 is YSYEKL in the germline V gene. Trimming stripped 0 bases from V and 5 bases from J, with 5 bases between. CDR3 residues: CASSQDPDQPQHF. The CDR3 bases are TGCGCCAGCAGCCAAGATCCGGATCAGCCCCAGCATTTT.

This clone was detected only a few times. This chain uses TRBV19 with TRBJ2-2; 9 nucleotides align to TRBD2. The length of the CDR3 is 18 residues. J lost 4 bases, V lost 4 bases, and 13 bases had no gene match. Germline V gene data show CDR1 as LNHDA and CDR2 as SQIVND (reference sequence). CDR3 region: CASSRGGSGGLGTGELFF. As DNA, the CDR3 is TGTGCCAGTAGTAGAGGTGGTAGCGGGGGACTCGGCACCGGGGAGCTGTTTTTT.

The V gene is TRBV5-1, the J gene TRBJ1-4, with D maybe TRBD1 (5 bases). Trimming pared 1 base from V and 7 bases from J, leaving 11 bases between. There are 14 residues in the CDR3. Germline CDR1 and CDR2: SGHRS and YFSETQ. The CDR3 DNA is TGCGCCAGCAGCTTGAAGGGGCGGAGTGAAAAACTGTTTTTT. It translates to CASSLKGRSEKLFF.

This chain links TRBV6-6 with TRBJ1-5; D call uncertain. Germline V gives CDR1 MNHNY, CDR2 SVGAGI (reference sequence). The CDR3 consists of 15 residues. Between the trimmed V and J ends, which lost 0 bases and 7 bases, there was a span of 13 bases. The CDR3, as DNA: TGTGCCAGCAGTTACTCGGCGGGGAGGCCACAGCCCCAGCATTTT. Encoded protein: CASSYSAGRPQPQHF.

CDR3 sequence reads: CASSVDADRSLADTQYF. As DNA, the CDR3 is TGTGCCAGCAGCGTCGACGCGGACAGGTCGCTCGCAGATACGCAGTATTTT. The V gene is TRBV9, the J gene TRBJ2-3, with 7 nucleotides matching TRBD1. The CDR3 spans 17 residues. Germline loops: CDR1 SGDLS, CDR2 YYNGEE. Trimming cost V 2 bases and J 4 bases; bases outside gene matches: 13.

This clone has just a few counts. The CDR3 reads CATSRGGRRVITNGGYTF. The CDR3 region has the DNA TGTGCCACCAGCAGAGGGGGGAGGCGGGTTATAACTAACGGTGGCTACACCTTC. The chain couples TRBV15 to TRBJ1-2; D is possibly TRBD1 (5 bases). This CDR3 is 18 amino acids long. CDR1 and CDR2 from the germline V gene are LNHNV and YYDKDF (reference sequence). The V and J ends lost 1 base and 7 bases respectively, with 25 bases between them. Combining the CDR3 with reference TRBV15 and TRBJ1-2 gives the whole variable domain DAMVIQNPRYQVTQFGKPVTLSCSQTLNHNVMYWYQQKSSQAPKLLFHYYDKDFNNEADTPDNFQSRRPNTSFCFLDIRSPGLGDTAMYLCATSRGGRRVITNGGYTFGSGTRLTVV.

V is TRBV19 and J is TRBJ1-1; 8 nucleotides match TRBD1. After removal of 4 bases from V and 3 bases from J, the junction contained 10 bases not matched to a gene. The CDR3 has 16 residues. Germline CDR1 is LNHDA and CDR2 is SQIVND (reference sequence). The CDR3 DNA reads TGTGCCAGTAGTACCGAGACAGGGGCGGTAGACACTGAAGCTTTCTTT. Its protein product is CASSTETGAVDTEAFF.

The V gene is TRBV6-1, the J gene TRBJ1-5; D gene uncertain. V was trimmed by 4 bases and J by 0 bases, leaving 16 bases between them. This CDR3 has 17 residues. Germline values: CDR1 MNHNS, CDR2 SASEGT. The CDR3 reads CASSGTRGVYSNQPQHF. The CDR3 DNA is TGTGCCAGCAGTGGCACACGGGGTGTATATAGCAATCAGCCCCAGCATTTT.

The CDR3 is CASSLELDYYEQYF. CDR3 in DNA: TGCGCCAGCAGCTTGGAGCTCGACTACTACGAGCAGTACTTC. This rearrangement joins TRBV5-1 to TRBJ2-7, with TRBD2 as a possible D gene (5 bases). Per the germline V gene, CDR1 is SGHRS and CDR2 is YFSETQ. The CDR3 consists of 14 residues. The ends were cut back, 0 bases at V and 3 bases at J, with 10 bases in the middle.

This clone was seen a few times. The chain has TRBV29-1 and TRBJ1-2, with a possible D match to TRBD1 (5 bases). Trimming took 4 bases from V and 6 from J, leaving 18 bases between them. CDR3 length: 14 residues. Germline CDR1 and CDR2: SQVTM and ANQGSEA. CDR3 amino acids: CSVAGIELINGYTF. The CDR3 DNA reads as TGCAGCGTTGCAGGGATAGAGCTAATTAATGGCTACACCTTC.

The chain has TRBV19 and TRBJ1-1; 8 bases align to TRBD1. CDR3 length: 13 amino acids. Trimming cost V 3 bases and J 7 bases; bases outside gene matches: 4. CDR1 LNHDA and CDR2 SQIVND come from the germline V gene (reference sequence). DNA for the CDR3: TGTGCCAGTAGTATTCAACAGGGGGTTGAAGCTTTCTTT. Its translation is CASSIQQGVEAFF.

In nucleotides, the CDR3 is TGTGCCAGCAGCTTAGTAGTGGGGGCGACTAGCGGGGTGGAGACCCAGTACTTC. This gives the protein CASSLVVGATSGVETQYF. The rearrangement joins TRBV7-6 to TRBJ2-5; 11 nucleotides line up with TRBD2. The CDR3 runs 18 residues. The germline gives CDR1 SGHVS, CDR2 FNYEAQ. Unmatched junction bases numbered 12, after V lost 1 base and J lost 5 bases.

V gene TRBV6-6 combines with J gene TRBJ1-6, with a weak D call TRBD1 (5 bases). V dropped 5 bases and J dropped 5 bases, with 13 bases sitting between them. The CDR3 is 15 residues long. The V gene's germline CDR1 is MNHNY and CDR2 SVGAGI (reference sequence). The CDR3 DNA reads TGTGCCAGCAGTGGGGGGACGGCCAATAATTCACCCCTCCACTTT. Residues: CASSGGTANNSPLHF.

The genes are TRBV11-3 and TRBJ1-1, with D hard to call. The CDR3 consists of 13 residues. V dropped 4 bases and J dropped 4 bases, with 10 bases sitting between them. Germline assignment: CDR1 SGHNT and CDR2 YENEEA. The CDR3 region is CASSSAGGTEAFF. The CDR3 region has the DNA TGTGCCAGCAGCTCCGCAGGAGGCACTGAAGCTTTCTTT.

The J gene is TRBJ2-7, the V gene TRBV27; 8 bases map to TRBD1. The CDR3 is 13 residues long. CDR1 and CDR2 from the germline V gene are MNHEY and SMNVEV (reference sequence). Trimming removed 6 bases from V and 7 bases from J; junction bases left unmatched: 8. The CDR3 spells CASSTGQAWEQYF. CDR3 nucleotides: TGTGCCAGCAGCACGGGACAGGCTTGGGAGCAGTACTTC.

This clone has just a few counts. The chain has TRBV28 and TRBJ1-1; TRBD1 agrees at 8 bases. The germline CDR1 and CDR2 sequences are MDHEN and SYDVKM. This CDR3 contains 13 residues. V was clipped by 4 bases and J by 4 bases; unmatched bases: 2. The CDR3 protein is CASSSGGRTEAFF. CDR3 sequence (DNA): TGTGCCAGCAGTTCAGGGGGCCGCACTGAAGCTTTCTTT.